The rows below give T cell receptor beta chains drawn from one sample of a study of CXCR3-negative and CXCR3-positive naive CD8 T cells. After re-calling the 5' RACE reads, TCRdb lists one entry per CDR3 protein, DNA absent. Its listing shows about 150,000 distinct CDR3 sequences. Sample: naive CXCR3+ CD8+ T cells from blood. The source is a human donor in good health. Some clones in this sample may be carry-over from other donors' samples. Each CDR3 is given with its conserved first and last residue.

j_gene	v_gene	CDR3aa
TRBJ2-5	TRBV25-1	CASSELGEEETQYF
TRBJ2-4	TRBV24-1	CATSESRGAKNIQYF
TRBJ2-1	TRBV7-3	CASRAPAYNEQFF
TRBJ1-5	TRBV12-3/TRBV12-4	CASSFSGRGHQPQHF
TRBJ2-2	TRBV29-1	CSVDGLDTGELFF
TRBJ2-3	TRBV6-5	CASSYSKTGLADTQYF
TRBJ1-1	TRBV6-5	CASSSPGTGNTEAFF
TRBJ2-3	TRBV6-2/TRBV6-3	CASNGLAERALVGNTQYF
TRBJ2-7	TRBV7-8	CASTPGGRGGRYEQYF
TRBJ1-2	TRBV29-1	CSVESGGWGYTF
TRBJ2-7	TRBV12-3/TRBV12-4	CASSLGSPYEQYF
TRBJ2-5	TRBV29-1	CSVEDPGTEQETQHF
TRBJ2-7	TRBV27	CASSLSASGRHLSSYEQYF
TRBJ2-1	TRBV7-3	CASSLTIGVSYNEQFF
TRBJ2-5	TRBV25-1	CASTAGARDQYF
TRBJ2-7	TRBV14	CASSQTWAPEKYF
TRBJ2-7	TRBV9	CASSAGLASYEQYF
TRBJ2-7	TRBV6-1	CASSEGGLAGPTDEQYF
TRBJ2-7	TRBV13	CASGTPLHREQYF
TRBJ2-1	TRBV10-3	CATINAGITYNEQFF
TRBJ2-7	TRBV13	CASSWRDRVTYEQYF
TRBJ2-5	TRBV29-1	CSVEVTGAQYF
TRBJ1-2	TRBV12-3/TRBV12-4	CAISDRANYGYTF
TRBJ2-5	TRBV29-1	CSVDKGVQETQYF
TRBJ2-2	TRBV3-1	CASSQEGGTGELFF
TRBJ2-7	TRBV5-1	CASSLATIDNPREQYF
TRBJ1-5	TRBV5-6	CASSSKNQPQHF
TRBJ2-1	TRBV7-9	CASSLGWSDNEQFF
TRBJ1-2	TRBV12-3/TRBV12-4	CASSVRSDGYTF
TRBJ2-7	TRBV4-1	CASSRGRDSYEQYF
TRBJ2-7	TRBV12-3/TRBV12-4	CASSPPDRDYEQYF
TRBJ2-3	TRBV30	CAWSVSRGADTQYF
TRBJ2-7	TRBV4-3	CASSQSRRAYEQYF
TRBJ1-1	TRBV5-1	CASSLFGNTEAFF
TRBJ2-3	TRBV28	CASSAQLAGGTDTQYF
TRBJ2-7	TRBV9	CASSVAGRAYPCEQYF
TRBJ1-1	TRBV7-9	CASSPFLQGIGTEAFF
TRBJ2-5	TRBV12-3/TRBV12-4	CASSLVGTETQYF
TRBJ2-5	TRBV9	CASSGGLAGVPGTQYF
TRBJ2-7	TRBV7-9	CASSLGDSLGQYF
TRBJ2-1	TRBV29-1	CSAVPAATNEQFF
TRBJ2-1	TRBV3-1	CASSQVNLNEQFF
TRBJ2-7	TRBV4-3	CASSQDRVSHEQYF
TRBJ2-7	TRBV4-1	CASSQDTGLPPTYEQYF
TRBJ2-7	TRBV29-1	CSVGLAGSYEQYF
TRBJ2-7	TRBV7-9	CASSSRQGVQYF
TRBJ2-3	TRBV5-6	CASSLKPGTSGGPSTDTQYF
TRBJ2-7	TRBV5-6	CASSLRAGHSYEQYF
TRBJ2-7	TRBV7-6	CASSLVIRGDEQYF
TRBJ2-1	TRBV20-1	CSASSLAGGNNEQFF
TRBJ2-3	TRBV29-1	CSVAETGTSEDTQYF